One T cell receptor beta chain is described in this entry. It lacks a known antigen. No base-level quality is on record; no much larger clone is a single base apart. This sample includes further DNA sequences coding for the same CDR3. The immunoSEQ hsTCRB v3.0 assay was used at survey level resolution to sequence the TRB variable region. The target sequencing depth for TRB was about 40,000-55,000 T-cell genomes per sample. Pooled TRB libraries were sequenced on an Illumina MiSeq with a v3 150-cycle kit. The authors' analysis ran thus. Repertoire analysis ran in R within a reproducible Nextflow workflow covering QC, data transformation and analysis. LymphoSeq2, an R package for AIRR-Seq data exploration, was used to implement custom analyses. A handful of samples yielding fewer than 5000 total TRB sequences were excluded, leaving more than 150 analyzed HIV repertoires. Of the roughly 190 retained HIV repertoires, about 60 were collected before and more than 120 after ART initiation. Repertoires were downsampled to 5000 TRB nucleotide sequences, and summary statistics were averaged over 100 downsampling iterations. Only TRB sequences with CDR3 regions of at least seven amino acids were retained for analysis. Two measures captured diversity: a Shannon entropy-derived clonality score and the Gini coefficient. In repertoire networks, the top 5000 CDR3 amino acid sequences were linked whenever an edit distance of one separated two sequences. For TRB CDR3 amino acid sequences, antigen specificity groups and MHC restriction were predicted with GLIPH2. To flag known CMV, EBV, HIV or tissue antigen associations, CDR3 amino acid sequences were matched against VDJdb and McPAS-TCR. Pre-ART, post-ART and control groups were compared with Wilcoxon signed-rank tests and Holm-Bonferroni correction. The table comes from immuneACCESS by way of TCRdb, which keeps in-frame sequences with V and J called. Part of the clones is missing from these tables; in studies checked, under half for an unresolved V gene and the rest for unknown reasons. V and J calls and clone size follow that table, whereas D and trimming were derived from the DNA. A total of about 24,000 clones appear in this sample, about nine tenths of them only once. The ten largest clones take up 6% to 8.5% of the sample.

To be included, a participant needed at least one PBMC sample from before ART initiation plus at least two post-ART samples. Treatment was received in the United States of America by all participants with HIV. Cryopreserved samples of roughly 0.95-10 million PBMC were thawed and washed before DNA extraction. At the time of the earliest PBMC sample for each participant with HIV, ages ranged from roughly 20 to 54 years. Per participant, PBMC samples came from 1-4 timepoints prior to ART initiation and 2-8 timepoints following ART initiation, for a median of 7 samples. For every participant, serial HIV viral load, CD4+ T-cell count, ART history and demographic data were obtained. Genomic DNA was extracted from unsorted PBMC with a Qiagen kit on a QIAcube, with processing performed in batches of 12 samples. The sample belongs to a study of long-term antiretroviral therapy in people with HIV (dated by TCRdb to between 2021 and 2022). Broadly, across the study: Collection of the earliest samples took place about a decade ahead of the 2015 WHO recommendation for immediate ART, at a time when ART was typically delayed until CD4 counts fell. Whether ART initiation and durable HIV suppression were associated with changes in peripheral blood TRB repertoire composition and diversity was tested in a retrospective serial study. Among the approximately 30 participants with HIV, roughly eleven were female. Test extractions of a monoclonal T-cell line alongside a few dozen polyclonal samples showed no cross-contamination during QIAcube processing. A total of 150 to 200 cryopreserved PBMC samples came from a few dozen adults with confirmed HIV infection and were collected serially over a mean of about six years (range 1-12). On the study overall, not on this receptor specifically: Owing to limited PBMC availability, only the TCR beta chain was sequenced, without alpha chain pairing. Expanded TRB clones identified before ART initiation dominated the repertoire at all time points, although this dominance fluctuated and declined in many PLHIV after ART. Compared with controls, HIV repertoires had narrower CDR3 length ranges, and the network structure pointed to an antigen-experienced repertoire that shifted only slightly toward naive after ART. Starting ART was linked to a significant rise in TRB diversity, yet even after long-term ART the diversity remained significantly lower than in transplant donor controls. No data were available on ART adherence, viral resistance or therapy changes, limiting inferences about post-ART repertoire changes. Because cell numbers in pre-ART samples were limited, unsorted PBMC were profiled instead of sorted CD4+ and CD8+ T cells. The samples were dated from about 2004 to 2017, and the ART regimens that were used may be less effective than current ART regimens.

CDR1 and CDR2 (SQVTM, ANQGSEA) derive from the germline V gene. Inclusive of the bounding cysteine and phenylalanine, the CDR3 is 12 residues long. The only DNA kept is the CDR3, 36 bases in frame from the first base. The V end loses 5 bases and the J end loses 1 base, and a stretch of 8 bases separates them. This clonotype originated in a woman in her twenties or thirties with HIV. The source material was unsorted PBMCs, sampled 1.8 years before starting antiretroviral therapy. The chain uses TRBV29-1 and TRBJ1-1, with the D gene not clear enough to name. The CDR3 is CSVSRGNTEAFF. The DNA sequence is as follows: TGCAGCGTTTCCCGCGGGAACACTGAAGCTTTCTTT.